Reported below is one T cell receptor (beta chain). The data were taken from a study of blood T cell repertoires in COVID-19. Study background: Specimens from acute and convalescent COVID-19 originated in the United States, Italy and Spain. PBMCs, B-cell-depleted T cells, or T cells were the source of the cDNA or gDNA that made up the material.

Adults between about 18 and 95 years of age took part from 24 US areas. Each recovered donor of Cohort 3 presented with two negative PCRs, clearance, or symptom resolution. Here immunoSEQ multiplex PCR was the method, and the copy in TCRdb shows in-frame clones only, minus some. This sample has 300,000 to 450,000 clones, with approximately 90% found just once. The clonotype was recovered from a woman under 30 who had recovered from COVID-19. The sequenced material came from PBMCs or T cells enriched from blood (not recorded which).

CDR3 region: CASSLDAGGLASPLHF. Here the CDR3 DNA reads TGTGCCAGCAGCTTGGACGCAGGGGGATTAGCCTCACCCCTCCACTTT. This rearrangement joins TRBV5-4 to TRBJ1-6; 7 positions agree with TRBD1. Germline CDR1 and CDR2: SGHNT and YYREEE (reference sequence). V gave up 0 bases and J gave up 10 bases; unmatched junction bases: 10. The CDR3 covers 16 residues. Combining the CDR3 with reference TRBV5-4 and TRBJ1-6 gives the whole variable domain ETGVTQSPTHLIKTRGQQVTLRCSSQSGHNTVSWYQQALGQGPQFIFQYYREEENGRGNFPPRFSGLQFPNYSSELNVNALELDDSALYLCASSLDAGGLASPLHFGNGTRLTVT.